Listed below are T cell receptor beta chains from one sample, sequenced in a study of blood T cell repertoires in COVID-19. TCRdb keeps only in-frame clones here, not all; method: immunoSEQ multiplex PCR. The data contain about 94,000 clones, 80% of them singletons. Sequencing input: peripheral blood. Source of these receptors: a human donor in a cohort sampled during active COVID-19. The CDR3 runs from the conserved cysteine through the conserved F or W. The D gene is left open where the match is weak. A row's size may be missing; if present it is once, few, many or a size class.

CASSLDTNSYEQYF | TRBJ2-7 | . | . | TRBV5-1
CASTFGQGGYNEQFF | TRBJ2-1 | TRBD1 | . | TRBV6-5
CASSLAYQTAYEQYF | TRBJ2-7 | . | . | TRBV5-4
CASSPDSRYYTF | TRBJ1-2 | . | . | TRBV7-3
CASSYPLRQGQRNQPQHF | TRBJ1-5 | TRBD1 | . | TRBV28
CASSRSGTGSYEQYF | TRBJ2-7 | TRBD1 | . | TRBV18
CASSQSRRNYGYTF | TRBJ1-2 | . | . | TRBV3-1/TRBV3-2
CASSLDRGNEQYF | TRBJ2-7 | TRBD1 | . | TRBV5-1
CATSQTGTGISTDTQYF | TRBJ2-3 | TRBD1 | . | TRBV24-1
CASSPTVTRANVLTF | TRBJ2-6 | . | . | TRBV5-1
CAWSVRGYGYTF | TRBJ1-2 | . | . | TRBV30
CASSQSNRGTEKLFF | TRBJ1-4 | . | . | TRBV3-1/TRBV3-2
CASTLETGNTIYF | TRBJ1-3 | . | . | TRBV7-2
CATSRGTVGSGNTIYF | TRBJ1-3 | . | . | TRBV15
CASSQTSPGLAGGAYEQYF | TRBJ2-7 | TRBD2 | . | TRBV10-2
CASSQGLAGTLGETQYF | TRBJ2-5 | TRBD2 | . | TRBV3-1/TRBV3-2
CASSVGLVGEQYF | TRBJ2-7 | . | . | TRBV5-1
CASSILAGIAYNEQFF | TRBJ2-1 | TRBD2 | . | TRBV19
CASRPYGGPKQETQYF | TRBJ2-5 | . | . | TRBV2
CASSEAGTGGRETQYF | TRBJ2-5 | TRBD1 | . | TRBV6-1
CASTVAAGIYEQYF | TRBJ2-7 | . | few | TRBV6-5
CASSRRGEGEQYF | TRBJ2-7 | . | . | TRBV11-2
CASSQDTGRDGEQYF | TRBJ2-7 | . | . | TRBV4-2
CASSHPFGLAGDNEQFF | TRBJ2-1 | TRBD2 | . | TRBV3-1/TRBV3-2
CASSPTENTEAFF | TRBJ1-1 | . | once | TRBV12-3/TRBV12-4
CSVGDRSTGYGYTF | TRBJ1-2 | TRBD1 | . | TRBV29-1
CASSFSSGASYEQYF | TRBJ2-7 | TRBD2 | . | TRBV11-1
CASSFSGGNAEAFF | TRBJ1-1 | TRBD1 | . | TRBV27
CASSLVKPNTEAFF | TRBJ1-1 | . | . | TRBV11-2
CASSPQRDPTDTQYF | TRBJ2-3 | TRBD2 | . | TRBV18
CAWSWDSTYEQYF | TRBJ2-7 | . | . | TRBV30
CASTRDHTGELFF | TRBJ2-2 | . | . | TRBV19
CASSLRLGNTIYF | TRBJ1-3 | . | . | TRBV12-3/TRBV12-4
CASPPEGAGTDTQYF | TRBJ2-3 | . | once | TRBV5-1
CASSRTAQETQYF | TRBJ2-5 | . | . | TRBV18
CASSLNPAGGPDTQYF | TRBJ2-3 | TRBD2 | . | TRBV7-3
CASSPDRVGTNEKLFF | TRBJ1-4 | TRBD1 | once | TRBV19
CATSRGEGQRQETQYF | TRBJ2-5 | . | once | TRBV15
CASSLGGATGSGTEAFF | TRBJ1-1 | TRBD1 | . | TRBV5-1
CASSLGASEKLFF | TRBJ1-4 | . | . | TRBV7-2
CASSSGSGGDETQYF | TRBJ2-5 | . | . | TRBV5-1
CASAQNNSPLHF | TRBJ1-6 | . | . | TRBV2
CASTEANRGIYEQYF | TRBJ2-7 | . | many | TRBV25-1
CASSQTPRPGKNSPLHF | TRBJ1-6 | . | few | TRBV4-1
CASSRPSYEQYF | TRBJ2-7 | . | . | TRBV2
CASSQGRGAYEQYF | TRBJ2-7 | . | . | TRBV3-1/TRBV3-2
CASSLQNKHGYTF | TRBJ1-2 | . | . | TRBV5-6
CASSLAVLAASSGANVLTF | TRBJ2-6 | TRBD2 | . | TRBV5-1
CASSLEGVEETQYF | TRBJ2-5 | . | . | TRBV5-1
CASSSGRGGETQYF | TRBJ2-5 | . | . | TRBV5-1
CSVVGSYSGQGKGEAFF | TRBJ1-1 | TRBD1 | few | TRBV29-1
CASSLGGTGSYEQYF | TRBJ2-7 | TRBD1 | . | TRBV11-3
CATEEPGANVLTF | TRBJ2-6 | . | . | TRBV10-3
CSPRGGETQYF | TRBJ2-5 | . | . | TRBV20-1
CASSPMPSYGYTF | TRBJ1-2 | . | . | TRBV14
CASSIIRGAPGELFF | TRBJ2-2 | . | few | TRBV5-4
CASSGMAGGSIPTGYTF | TRBJ1-2 | TRBD1 | . | TRBV5-1